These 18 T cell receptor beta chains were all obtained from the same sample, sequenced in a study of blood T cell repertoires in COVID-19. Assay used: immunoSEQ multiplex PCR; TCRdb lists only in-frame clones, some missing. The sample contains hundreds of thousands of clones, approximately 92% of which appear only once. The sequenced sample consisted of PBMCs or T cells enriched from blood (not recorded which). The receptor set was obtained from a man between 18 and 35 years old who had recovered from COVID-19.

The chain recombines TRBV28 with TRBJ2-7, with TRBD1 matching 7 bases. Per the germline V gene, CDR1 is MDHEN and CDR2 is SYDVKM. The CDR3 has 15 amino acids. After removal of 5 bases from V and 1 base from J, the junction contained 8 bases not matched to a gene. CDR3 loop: CASSLTPGGSYEQYF. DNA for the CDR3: TGTGCCAGCAGTCTAACGCCAGGGGGTTCCTACGAGCAGTACTTC.

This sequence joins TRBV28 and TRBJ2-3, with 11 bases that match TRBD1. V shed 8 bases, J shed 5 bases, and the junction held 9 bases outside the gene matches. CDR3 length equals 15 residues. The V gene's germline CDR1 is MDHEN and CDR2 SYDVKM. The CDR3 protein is CASPPGQGAGDTQYF. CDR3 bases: TGTGCCAGCCCCCCCGGACAGGGGGCCGGAGATACGCAGTATTTT.

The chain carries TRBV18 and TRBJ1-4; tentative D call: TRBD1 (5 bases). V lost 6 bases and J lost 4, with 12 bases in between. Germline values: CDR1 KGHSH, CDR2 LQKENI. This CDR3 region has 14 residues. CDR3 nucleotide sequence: TGTGCCAGCTCTCTCAGGAGGGGTAATGAAAAACTGTTTTTT. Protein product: CASSLRRGNEKLFF.

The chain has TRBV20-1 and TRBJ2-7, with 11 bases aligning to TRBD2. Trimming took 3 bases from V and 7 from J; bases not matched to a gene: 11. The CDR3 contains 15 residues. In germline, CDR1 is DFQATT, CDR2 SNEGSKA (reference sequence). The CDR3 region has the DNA TGCAGTGCTAGTGGGACTAGCGGAACGATGGGAGAGCAGTACTTC. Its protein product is CSASGTSGTMGEQYF.

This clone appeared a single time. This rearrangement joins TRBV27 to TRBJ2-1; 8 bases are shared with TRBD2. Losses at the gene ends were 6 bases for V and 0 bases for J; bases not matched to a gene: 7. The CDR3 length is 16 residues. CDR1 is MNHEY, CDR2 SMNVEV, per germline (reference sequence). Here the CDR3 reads CASSPQRGSSYNEQFF. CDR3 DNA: TGTGCCAGCAGCCCCCAGCGGGGGAGCTCCTACAATGAGCAGTTCTTC.

CDR3 in amino acids: CASSQDSLHEQYF. DNA for the CDR3: TGTGCCAGCAGCCAAGACAGTTTGCACGAGCAGTACTTC. The chain links TRBV3-1 (or the pseudogene TRBV3-2) to TRBJ2-7; D unresolved. The V and J ends lost 0 bases and 5 bases respectively, with 8 bases between them. The CDR3 length is 13 residues. CDR1 and CDR2 (germline): LGHDT, YNNKEL (reference sequence).

As DNA, the CDR3 is TGTGCCAGCAGCCCGTGGGGCGCAGATACGCAGTATTTT. Its translation: CASSPWGADTQYF. The chain links TRBV11-2 to TRBJ2-3; D possibly corresponds to TRBD1 (5 bases). The CDR3 consists of 13 residues. Germline CDR1 and CDR2: SGHAT and FQNNGV. V was pared by 5 bases and J by 4 bases, with 10 bases between.

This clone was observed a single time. In DNA form, the CDR3 reads TGTGCCAGCAGCTTGGGGACAGGGGTATATGGCTACACCTTC. Translation: CASSLGTGVYGYTF. This chain links TRBV11-2 with TRBJ1-2; the match to TRBD1 covers 10 bases. J was trimmed by 5 bases and V by 3 bases; bases with no gene match: 3. The CDR3 extends over 14 amino acids. Germline V lookup: CDR1 SGHAT, CDR2 FQNNGV.

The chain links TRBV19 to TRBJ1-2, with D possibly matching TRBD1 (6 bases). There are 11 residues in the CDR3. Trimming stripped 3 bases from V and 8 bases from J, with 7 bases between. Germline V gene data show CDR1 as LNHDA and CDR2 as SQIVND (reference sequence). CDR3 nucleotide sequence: TGTGCCAGTAGTATCAGGGGAGGCTACACCTTC. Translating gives CASSIRGGYTF.

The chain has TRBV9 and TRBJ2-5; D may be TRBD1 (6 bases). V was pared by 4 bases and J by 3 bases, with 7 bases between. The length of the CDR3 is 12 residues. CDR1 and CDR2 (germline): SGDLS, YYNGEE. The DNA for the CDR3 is TGTGCCAGCAGCCGGACAGAAGAGACCCAGTACTTC. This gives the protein CASSRTEETQYF.

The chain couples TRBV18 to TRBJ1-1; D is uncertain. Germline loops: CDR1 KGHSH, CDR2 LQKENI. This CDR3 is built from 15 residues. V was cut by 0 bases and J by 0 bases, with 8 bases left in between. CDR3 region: CASSPPPRVNTEAFF. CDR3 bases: TGTGCCAGCTCACCACCACCGAGGGTGAACACTGAAGCTTTCTTT.

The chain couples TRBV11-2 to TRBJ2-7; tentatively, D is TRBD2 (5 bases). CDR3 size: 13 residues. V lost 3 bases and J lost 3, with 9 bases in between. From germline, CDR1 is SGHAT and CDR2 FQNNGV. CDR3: CASSFGVSYEQYF. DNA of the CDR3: TGTGCCAGCAGCTTCGGGGTGAGCTACGAGCAGTACTTC.

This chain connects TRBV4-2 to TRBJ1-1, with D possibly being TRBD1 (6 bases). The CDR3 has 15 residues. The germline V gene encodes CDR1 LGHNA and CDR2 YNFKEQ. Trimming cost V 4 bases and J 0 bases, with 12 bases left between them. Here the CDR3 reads CASSPGQILNTEAFF. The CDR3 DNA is TGTGCCAGCAGCCCAGGACAGATCCTGAACACTGAAGCTTTCTTT.

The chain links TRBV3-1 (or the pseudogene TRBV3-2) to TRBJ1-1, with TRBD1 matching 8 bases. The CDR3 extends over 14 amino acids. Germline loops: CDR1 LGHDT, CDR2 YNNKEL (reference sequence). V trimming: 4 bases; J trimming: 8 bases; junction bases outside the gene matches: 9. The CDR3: CASSPTGGRGEAFF. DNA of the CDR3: TGTGCCAGCAGCCCAACAGGGGGACGGGGGGAAGCTTTCTTT.

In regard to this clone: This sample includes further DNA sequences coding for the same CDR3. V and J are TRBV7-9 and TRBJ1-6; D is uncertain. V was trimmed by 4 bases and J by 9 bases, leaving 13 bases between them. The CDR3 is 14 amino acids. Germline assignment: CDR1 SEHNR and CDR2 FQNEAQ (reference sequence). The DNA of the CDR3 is TGTGCCAGCAGCTATAGGGAGCTGGGTTCACCCCTCCACTTT. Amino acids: CASSYRELGSPLHF.

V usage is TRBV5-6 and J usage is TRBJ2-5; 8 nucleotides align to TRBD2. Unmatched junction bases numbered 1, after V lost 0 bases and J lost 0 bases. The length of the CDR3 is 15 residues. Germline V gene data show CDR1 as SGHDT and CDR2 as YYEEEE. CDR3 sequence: CASSLVGLDQETQYF. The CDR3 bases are TGTGCCAGCAGCTTGGTGGGACTAGACCAAGAGACCCAGTACTTC.

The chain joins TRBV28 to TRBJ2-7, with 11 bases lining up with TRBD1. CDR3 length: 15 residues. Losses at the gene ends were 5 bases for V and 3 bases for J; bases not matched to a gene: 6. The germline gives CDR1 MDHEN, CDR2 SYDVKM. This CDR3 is CASSTGTGGLYEQYF. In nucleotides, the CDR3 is TGTGCCAGCAGTACCGGGACAGGGGGTCTCTACGAGCAGTACTTC.

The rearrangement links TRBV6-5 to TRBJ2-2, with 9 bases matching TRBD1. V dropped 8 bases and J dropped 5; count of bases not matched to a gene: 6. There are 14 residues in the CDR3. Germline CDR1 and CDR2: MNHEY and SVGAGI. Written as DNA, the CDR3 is TGTGCCAGCCAAAGACAGGGGGGGACCGGGGAGCTGTTTTTT. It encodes CASQRQGGTGELFF.